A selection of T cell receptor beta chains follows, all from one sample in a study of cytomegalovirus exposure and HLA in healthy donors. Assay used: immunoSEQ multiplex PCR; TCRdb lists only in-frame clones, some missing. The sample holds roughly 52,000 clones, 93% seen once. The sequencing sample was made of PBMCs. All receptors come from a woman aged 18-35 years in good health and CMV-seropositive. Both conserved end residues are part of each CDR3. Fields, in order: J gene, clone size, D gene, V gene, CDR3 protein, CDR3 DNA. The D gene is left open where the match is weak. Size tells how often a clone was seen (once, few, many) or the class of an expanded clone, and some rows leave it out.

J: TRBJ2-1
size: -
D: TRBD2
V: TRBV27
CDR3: CASSSKLAGSYNEQFF
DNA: TGTGCCAGCAGTTCCAAACTAGCGGGGAGTTACAATGAGCAGTTCTTC

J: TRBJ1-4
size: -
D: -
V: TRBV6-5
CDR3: CASSYTHRTNEKLFF
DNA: TGTGCCAGCAGTTACACCCACAGAACTAATGAAAAACTGTTTTTT

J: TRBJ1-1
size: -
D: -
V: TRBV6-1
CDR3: CASSEAGGVNTEAFF
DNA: TGTGCCAGCAGTGAAGCAGGGGGGGTAAACACTGAAGCTTTCTTT

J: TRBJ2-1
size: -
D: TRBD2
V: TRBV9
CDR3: CASSDRLAGGSYNEQFF
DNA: TGTGCCAGCAGCGACAGACTAGCGGGGGGGTCCTACAATGAGCAGTTCTTC

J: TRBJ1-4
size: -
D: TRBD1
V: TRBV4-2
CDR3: CASSQSFDRVGEKLFF
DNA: TGTGCCAGCAGCCAGTCTTTCGACAGGGTGGGCGAAAAACTGTTTTTT

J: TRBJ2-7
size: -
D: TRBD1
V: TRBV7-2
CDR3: CASSLDGTGRYEQYF
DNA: TGTGCCAGCAGCTTAGATGGGACAGGGAGGTACGAGCAGTACTTC

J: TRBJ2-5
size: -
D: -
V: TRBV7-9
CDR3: CASSLGHRRMYQETQYF
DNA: TGTGCCAGCAGCTTAGGGCACAGGCGAATGTACCAAGAGACCCAGTACTTC

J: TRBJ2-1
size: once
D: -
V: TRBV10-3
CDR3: CAISGSQVAHNEQFF
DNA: TGTGCCATCAGTGGCTCCCAGGTTGCCCACAATGAGCAGTTCTTC

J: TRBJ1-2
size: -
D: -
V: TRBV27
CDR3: CASSSRQAYGYTF
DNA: TGTGCCAGCAGTTCTAGACAGGCTTATGGCTACACCTTC

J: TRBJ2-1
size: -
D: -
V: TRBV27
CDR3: CASSLTGGTYNEQFF
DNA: TGTGCCAGCAGTTTAACAGGAGGGACCTACAATGAGCAGTTCTTC

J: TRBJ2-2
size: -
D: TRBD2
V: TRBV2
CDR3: CASSETGGGSTGELFF
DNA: TGTGCCAGCAGTGAGACTGGCGGGGGGTCTACCGGGGAGCTGTTTTTT

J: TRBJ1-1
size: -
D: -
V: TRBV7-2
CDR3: CASSLGPLTATEAFF
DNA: TGTGCCAGCAGCTTAGGACCGCTGACAGCTACCGAAGCTTTCTTT

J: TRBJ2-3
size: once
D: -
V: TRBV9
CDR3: CASSARGGVGTDTQYF
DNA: TGTGCCAGCAGCGCACGAGGGGGGGTGGGCACAGATACGCAGTATTTT

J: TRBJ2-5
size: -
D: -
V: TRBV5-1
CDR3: CASRPNLASETQYF
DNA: TGCGCCAGCAGGCCCAATCTAGCGTCGGAGACCCAGTACTTC

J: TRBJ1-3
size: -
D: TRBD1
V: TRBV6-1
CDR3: CASSDRTGARGNTIYF
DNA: TGTGCCAGCAGTGACAGGACAGGGGCGCGTGGAAACACCATATATTTT